This TCR beta chain was documented in a study of chemoradiotherapy in HPV16-positive cancers. The CDR3 loop spans 16 amino acids. Germline CDR1 SNHLY, CDR2 FYNNEI. Trimming cost V 2 bases and J 5 bases; bases outside gene matches: 6. The method was immunoSEQ multiplex PCR; TCRdb's version includes in-frame clones alone and lacks a portion of them. Counted here are about 33,000 clones, 85% to 90% occurring once; the ten biggest clones make up 2.1%. The rearrangement joins TRBV2 to TRBJ1-6; 7 nucleotides agree with TRBD1. Specimen: blood, collected from a patient who underwent chemoradiotherapy. This sequence was found in a human donor with HPV-associated anogenital cancer. For the CDR3, the DNA is TGTGCCAGCAGTGAACTTGGGACAGACAATAATTCACCCCTCCACTTT. The encoded protein is CASSELGTDNNSPLHF.